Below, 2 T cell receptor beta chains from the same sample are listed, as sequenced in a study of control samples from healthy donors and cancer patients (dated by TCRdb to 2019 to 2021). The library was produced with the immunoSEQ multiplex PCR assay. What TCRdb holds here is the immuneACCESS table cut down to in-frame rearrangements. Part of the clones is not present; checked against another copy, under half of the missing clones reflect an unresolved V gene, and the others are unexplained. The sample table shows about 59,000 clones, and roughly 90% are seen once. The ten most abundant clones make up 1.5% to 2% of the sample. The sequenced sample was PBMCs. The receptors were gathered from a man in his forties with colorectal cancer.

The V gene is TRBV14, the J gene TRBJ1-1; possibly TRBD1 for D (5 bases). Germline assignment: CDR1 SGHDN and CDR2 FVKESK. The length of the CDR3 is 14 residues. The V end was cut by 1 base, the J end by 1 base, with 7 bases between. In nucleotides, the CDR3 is TGTGCCAGCAGCCAAGGACAGCCGAACACTGAAGCTTTCTTT. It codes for CASSQGQPNTEAFF.

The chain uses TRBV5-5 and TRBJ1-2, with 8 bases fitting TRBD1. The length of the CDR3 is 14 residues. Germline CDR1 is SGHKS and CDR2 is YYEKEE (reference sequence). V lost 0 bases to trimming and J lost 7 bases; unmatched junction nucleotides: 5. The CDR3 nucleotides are TGTGCCAGCAGCTTGGTGGGACAGGCTGGTGGCTACACCTTC. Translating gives CASSLVGQAGGYTF. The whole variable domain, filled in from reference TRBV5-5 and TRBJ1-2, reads DAGVTQSPTHLIKTRGQQVTLRCSPISGHKSVSWYQQVLGQGPQFIFQYYEKEERGRGNFPDRFSARQFPNYSSELNVNALLLGDSALYLCASSLVGQAGGYTFGSGTRLTVV.